This entry describes one T cell receptor (beta chain). The antigen it recognizes is unknown. No much larger clone is present one base from it, and per-base qualities are unavailable. This entry belongs to a study of cytomegalovirus exposure and HLA in healthy donors (dated by TCRdb to the late 2010s). Context from the whole study: In an earlier analysis of about 560 of the donors, 276 Gb of sequence data and some 120 million unique TCR beta sequences from approximately 180 million T cells were reported. Donor age, sex, ethnicity and CMV serostatus were compiled together with the repertoire data. To predict cytomegalovirus infection status, the study brought together high-throughput TCR immunosequencing, statistical association of individual TCRs with disease status, and machine learning. On average, around 230,000 unique TCR beta nucleotide sequences were sequenced per donor among about 400 genotyped donors of the cohort, with 15% to 20% of those sequences being non-productive. Using immunosequencing, the study profiled T cell repertoires from around 680 subjects and related those repertoires to cytomegalovirus serostatus. Rather than using new phenotypic data, the later analysis identified candidate immune exposures from TCR beta sequences and from how often those sequences occurred across donors. Genome-wide SNP genotypes for about 55% of the roughly 670 donors were used in a later genetic analysis, which treated that subset as a discovery cohort. Typing coverage differed by locus: A, B, C, DRB1 and DQB1 were typed in roughly 620-630 donors, DQA1 in 522, DPA1 in 600 to 610, and DPB1 in 472. About 280 gigabases of sequencing data and around 80 million unique TCR sequences made up an early release that covered nearly 650 HLA-typed donors. A later analysis re-analyzed previously published TCR beta repertoires from roughly 690 donors and added high-resolution HLA genotyping to study TCR occurrence patterns. Of the approximately 400 genotyped donors, 65% to 90% fell in the genetic ancestry cluster associated with self-reported Caucasian donors. Four to six DR-DQ haplotypes were handled as single units for association and clustering, since linkage in the cohort was strong. HLA typing included class I and class II loci at four-digit resolution. A separate validation cohort of some 130 different subjects was used in addition to the approximately 640-subject first cohort. All discovery cohort repertoires had been generated on a single sequencing platform. The study was designed to test whether signatures of past pathogen exposure could be identified by cataloging public T cell receptors. An earlier analysis of 500 to 750 of the donors applied high-throughput TCR beta sequencing to assess whether each TCR beta V gene segment acted as functional or pseudogenic.

The cohort consisted of 650 to 850 healthy bone marrow donors. Cohort members were all nominally healthy when sampled, although unrecorded immune exposures were likely present. The donor was CMV seronegative and was included in the group of 352 seronegative cohort members. Every donor gave a peripheral blood sample, and the peripheral blood mononuclear cells from that sample were used for TCR beta sequencing. The Qiagen DNeasy Blood Extraction Kit was used to extract genomic DNA from the blood cell samples. The germline V gene specifies SGHDN as CDR1 and FVKESK as CDR2. The V end loses 1 base and the J end loses 4 bases, and a stretch of 16 bases separates them. The CDR3 runs 16 amino acids, cysteine and phenylalanine included. Only CDR3 DNA remains: 48 bases, in frame from the first base. Library preparation was by the immunoSEQ multiplex PCR assay. For the multiplex PCR, a mixture combining 60 forward primers for TCR Vbeta segments and 13 reverse primers for TCR Jbeta segments was used. Amplification of the CDR3 region of rearranged TCR beta genes was performed with a multiplex PCR assay on genomic DNA. Amplified TCR beta libraries were sequenced as 87-base-pair reads on the Illumina HiSeq System. The authors' analysis ran thus. A later analysis tallied 80 million to 95 million unique TCR beta chains across the 650 to 750 repertoires, and about 10 million of those chains were shared by two or more donors. A nearest-neighbor algorithm error-corrected the raw reads and collapsed the reads into unique sequences, merging closely related sequences to remove PCR and sequencing errors. V, D and J gene segments were assigned by aligning CDR3 sequences to IMGT reference sequences. For a sequence to be retained, a match of at least six nucleotides was required to both a V gene segment and a J gene segment. Rearrangements were called productive when the CDR3 lacked stop codons and stayed in frame with V and J; all others were non-productive. CDR3 was defined by IMGT convention, running from the second conserved V-encoded cysteine to the conserved J-encoded phenylalanine. The earlier analysis of about 590 of the donors excluded sequences that lacked an unambiguous match to a single V gene segment. An earlier analysis of approximately 590 of the donors called V segments functional above 56.7% productive rearrangements and segregating when the between-donor standard deviation exceeded 5%. To diagnose cytomegalovirus status from the catalog of TCR beta chain sequences, a statistical classification framework was built. In a later analysis, V and J genes were assigned by comparing TCR nucleotide sequences against IMGT/GENE-DB human TR gene sequences. In a later analysis, CDR3 sequences and most-parsimonious VDJ recombination scenarios were assigned using the TCRdist pipeline. In a later analysis, every TCR beta chain was defined by the combination of its CDR3 amino acid sequence and its V-gene family, and reads without a unique V-gene family were dropped. A later analysis removed 592 highly shared, low-generation-probability nucleotide sequences to deal with suspected cross-contamination and a sequencing artifact. In a later analysis, a clonal expansion index for each public chain was calculated from normalized within-repertoire ranks of inferred template counts. In a later analysis, generation probabilities were computed with a VDJ recombination model fitted to out-of-frame rearrangements, and the resulting probabilities were checked against IGoR. A later analysis scored TCR-TCR, TCR-HLA and TCR-CMV co-occurrence with hypergeometric tests, applying a repertoire-size bias correction to TCR pairs. False discovery rates were estimated in a later analysis by permuting HLA or CMV assignments 20 times. A later analysis grouped co-occurring TCRs with DBSCAN, adding TCRdist sequence similarity when clustering within HLA-allele-positive subsets. Repertoires with fewer than 30,000 or more than 120,000 public chains, plus five repertoires with anomalous nucleotide sharing, were excluded from co-occurrence clustering. The source is immuneACCESS, and TCRdb retained only in-frame sequences with V and J called. Part of the clones is not carried over; for the studies checked, unresolved V genes explain less than half of this, and the remainder is unexplained. V and J calls and clone size are copied from that table; D and trimming were computed from the DNA. The sample contains approximately 180,000 clones, more than 85% of them found a single time. The ten largest clones take up 0.2% to 0.3% of the sample.

Results the study describes overall, beyond this receptor: Linkage disequilibrium might explain the correlated functional status among segregating V segments, but an unknown experimental factor could not be ruled out. The classifier was reported to diagnose cytomegalovirus status with high specificity and sensitivity in both the original cohort and the validation cohort. Some IMGT-functional V segments, including TRBV6-2 and TRBV6-3, could not be distinguished by the 87-base-pair reads and were therefore excluded. This cohort had only TCR beta chains sequenced, and the lack of alpha or paired-chain data limited which features could be detected. A later analysis found that most CMV-associated TCR beta chains appeared HLA-restricted, with HLA associations seemingly driven largely by CMV exposure. An association between a missense DCLRE1C variant and V-gene and J-gene trimming of TCR beta chains was found in a later genetic analysis and replicated in an independent cohort. Because counts were too low, roughly 17 rarely observed V segments, including chromosome 9 orphons, were left out of the earlier analysis of some 640 of the donors. A cluster of highly shared sequence variants was judged likely to represent a technical artifact of the sequencing pipeline. HLA typing was unavailable for some donors at each locus, so association tests used only the typed subset. According to a later analysis, TCR association rates differed among HLA loci, with DRB1 alleles showing the most associated TCRs and HLA-C alleles showing the fewest. A total of fewer than 200 TCR beta chains were listed by the study as associated with cytomegalovirus. Specific HLA alleles were associated with roughly 16,000 TCR beta sequences at a false discovery rate of 0.05 in a later analysis. A further reported finding was that TCR beta sequences accurately predicted the HLA-A and HLA-B alleles for most subjects in the first cohort. According to a later analysis, parvovirus B19, influenza, CMV and Epstein-Barr virus appeared linked to several top co-occurrence clusters. According to a later genetic analysis, donors in an Asian-associated ancestry cluster had fewer N-insertions in productive TCRs than the approximately 700-donor mean. Roughly uniform sequencing depth across donors was assumed in presence/absence analyses, although this assumption may not hold. The authors suggested that the approach could potentially be generalized to other disease states and immunological phenotypes. A few of the identified cytomegalovirus-associated TCR beta chains were confirmed in vitro to be specific for cytomegalovirus antigens. While some public TCRs were present in many individuals, most TCR sequences turned up only very rarely across donors. The only immune exposure information available for the cohort was CMV serostatus. Broadly in line with IMGT annotations, most TCR beta V segments showed up in productive rearrangements about 90% or about 30% of the time in an earlier analysis of approximately 600 of the donors. When HLA alleles, especially DR and DQ, strongly co-occurred, TCR associations were difficult to assign to individual alleles. A later analysis found that HLA-associated TCR beta chains were more clonally expanded and had lower generation probabilities than equally common non-associated chains.

The clonotype comes from a girl under three years old in good health and CMV-seronegative. Sequencing used PBMCs. The chain is encoded by TRBV14 joined to TRBJ1-1; the best D guess is TRBD1, with 5 bases matching. The bases are TGTGCCAGCAGCCAAGGTTTGTCAGGGTGGGTCACTGAAGCTTTCTTT. Its product reads: CASSQGLSGWVTEAFF.